This T cell receptor (beta chain) was sequenced for a study of Tregs in tolerant kidney transplant recipients. The study, taken as a whole, reports: Validation in larger populations is needed because few patients were studied. Activated donor B cell expansion appeared to reveal the most relevant donor-specific TCRbeta repertoire.

Thawed PBMCs were FACS-sorted into unstimulated CD4+CD25+CD127- regulatory T cells, CD4+CD25- non-regulatory cells, CD4 and CD8 cells. This table comes from immunoSEQ multiplex PCR, and its TCRdb copy is limited to in-frame clones, with some not included. The sample gives roughly 250,000 clones, roughly four fifths of which show up once; 0.5% to 0.65% is in the top ten. As regards this clone: The target antigen is unknown.

The V gene's germline CDR1 is SGHRS and CDR2 YFSETQ. V lost 2 bases to trimming and J lost 0 bases, with 8 bases between them. The CDR3 is 14 residues long. What was sequenced was CD4+ T cells from blood. The J gene is TRBJ1-2, the V gene TRBV5-1, with D hard to call. The source of this sequence is a human donor in good health. The CDR3 DNA is TGCGCCAGCAGCTTCGGAGGGCCTAACTATGGCTACACCTTC. Residues: CASSFGGPNYGYTF.